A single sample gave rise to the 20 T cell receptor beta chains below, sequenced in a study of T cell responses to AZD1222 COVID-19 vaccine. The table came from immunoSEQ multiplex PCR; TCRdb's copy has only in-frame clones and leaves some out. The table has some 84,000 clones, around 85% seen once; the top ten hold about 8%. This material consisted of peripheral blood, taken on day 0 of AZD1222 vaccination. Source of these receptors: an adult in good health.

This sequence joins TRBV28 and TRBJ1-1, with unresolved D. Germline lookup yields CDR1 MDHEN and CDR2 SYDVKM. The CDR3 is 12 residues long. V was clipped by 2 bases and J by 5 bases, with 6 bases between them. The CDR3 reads CASSLRATEAFF. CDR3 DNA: TGTGCCAGCAGTTTAAGGGCAACTGAAGCTTTCTTT.

The CDR3 nucleotides are TGTGCCAGCAGTCCGACGGGTGGCGACTATGGCTACACCTTC. This translates into CASSPTGGDYGYTF. V usage is TRBV28 and J usage is TRBJ1-2; no clear D gene. The CDR3 is 14 residues long. Germline V gene data show CDR1 as MDHEN and CDR2 as SYDVKM. Trimming stripped 5 bases from V and 3 bases from J, with 13 bases between.

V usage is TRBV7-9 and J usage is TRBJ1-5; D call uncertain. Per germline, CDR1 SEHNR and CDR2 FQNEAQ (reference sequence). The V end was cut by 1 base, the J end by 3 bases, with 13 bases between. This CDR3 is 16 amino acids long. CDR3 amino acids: CASSLVVGNPNQPQHF. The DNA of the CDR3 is TGTGCCAGCAGCTTAGTTGTCGGCAACCCCAATCAGCCCCAGCATTTT.

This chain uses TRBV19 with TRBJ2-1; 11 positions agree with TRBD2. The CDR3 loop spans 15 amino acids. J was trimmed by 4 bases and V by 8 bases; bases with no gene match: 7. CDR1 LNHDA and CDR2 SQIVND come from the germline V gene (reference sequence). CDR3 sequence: CASRIAGGLYNEQFF. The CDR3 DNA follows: TGTGCCAGTCGAATAGCGGGAGGGCTATACAATGAGCAGTTCTTC.

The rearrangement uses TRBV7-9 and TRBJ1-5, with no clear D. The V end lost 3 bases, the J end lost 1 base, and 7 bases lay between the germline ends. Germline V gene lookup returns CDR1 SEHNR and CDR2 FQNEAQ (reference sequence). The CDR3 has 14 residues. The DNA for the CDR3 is TGTGCCAGCAGCTTTCTGGGGAGCAATCAGCCCCAGCATTTT. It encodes CASSFLGSNQPQHF.

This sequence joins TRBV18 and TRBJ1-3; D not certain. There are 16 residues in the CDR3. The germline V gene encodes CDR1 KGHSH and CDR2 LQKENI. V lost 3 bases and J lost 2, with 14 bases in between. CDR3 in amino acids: CASSPIQGVPGNTIYF. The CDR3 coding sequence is TGTGCCAGCTCACCCATTCAAGGAGTCCCTGGAAACACCATATATTTT. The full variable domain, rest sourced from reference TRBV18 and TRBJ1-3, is NAGVMQNPRHLVRRRGQEARLRCSPMKGHSHVYWYRQLPEEGLKFMVYLQKENIIDESGMPKERFSAEFPKEGPSILRIQQVVRGDSAAYFCASSPIQGVPGNTIYFGEGSWLTVV.

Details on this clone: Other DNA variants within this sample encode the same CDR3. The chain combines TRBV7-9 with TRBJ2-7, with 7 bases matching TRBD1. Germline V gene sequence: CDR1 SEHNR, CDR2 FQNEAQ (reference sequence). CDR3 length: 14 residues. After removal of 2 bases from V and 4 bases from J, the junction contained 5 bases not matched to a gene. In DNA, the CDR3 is TGTGCCAGCAGCTTAAGCACAGGGGAATACGAGCAGTACTTC. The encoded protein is CASSLSTGEYEQYF.

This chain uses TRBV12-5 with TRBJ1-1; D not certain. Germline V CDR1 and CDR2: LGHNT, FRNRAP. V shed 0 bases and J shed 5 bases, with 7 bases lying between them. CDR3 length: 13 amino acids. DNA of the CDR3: TGTGCTAGTGGTTTGGTAGATTTGACTGAAGCTTTCTTT. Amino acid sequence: CASGLVDLTEAFF.

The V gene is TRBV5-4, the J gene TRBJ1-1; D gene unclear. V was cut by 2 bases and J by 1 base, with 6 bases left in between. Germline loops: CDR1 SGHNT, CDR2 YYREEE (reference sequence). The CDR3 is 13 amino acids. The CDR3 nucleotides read TGTGCCAGCAGCTTTCATTCGAACACTGAAGCTTTCTTT. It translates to CASSFHSNTEAFF.

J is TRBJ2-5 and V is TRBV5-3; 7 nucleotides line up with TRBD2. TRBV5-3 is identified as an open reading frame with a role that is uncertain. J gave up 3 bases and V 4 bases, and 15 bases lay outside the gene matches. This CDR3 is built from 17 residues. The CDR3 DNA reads TGTGCCAGAAGCCCCAGGGATATAGCGGGCCACAAAGAGACCCAGTACTTC. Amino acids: CARSPRDIAGHKETQYF.

CDR3 in amino acids: CASSQERGGGLSPLHF. The DNA of the CDR3 is TGTGCCAGCAGCCAAGAAAGAGGAGGGGGCTTATCACCCCTCCACTTT. The chain uses TRBV4-2 and TRBJ1-6, with 7 bases fitting TRBD1. Germline V gene lookup returns CDR1 LGHNA and CDR2 YNFKEQ. There are 16 residues in the CDR3. V lost 0 bases and J lost 10; bases outside the gene matches: 9.

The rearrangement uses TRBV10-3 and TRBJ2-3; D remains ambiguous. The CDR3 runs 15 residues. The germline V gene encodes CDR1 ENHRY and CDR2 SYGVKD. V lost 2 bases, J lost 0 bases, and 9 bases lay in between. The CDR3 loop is CAISELQDSTDTQYF. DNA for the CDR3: TGTGCCATCAGTGAGCTTCAGGATAGCACAGATACGCAGTATTTT.

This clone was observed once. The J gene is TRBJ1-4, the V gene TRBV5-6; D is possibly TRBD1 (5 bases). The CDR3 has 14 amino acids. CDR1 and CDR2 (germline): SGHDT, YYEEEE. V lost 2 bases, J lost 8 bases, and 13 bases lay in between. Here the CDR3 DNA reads TGTGCCAGCAGCTTAACGGATTGGGGGGAAAAACTGTTTTTT. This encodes CASSLTDWGEKLFF. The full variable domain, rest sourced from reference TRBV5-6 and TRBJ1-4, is DAGVTQSPTHLIKTRGQQVTLRCSPKSGHDTVSWYQQALGQGPQFIFQYYEEEERQRGNFPDRFSGHQFPNYSSELNVNALLLGDSALYLCASSLTDWGEKLFFGSGTQLSVL.

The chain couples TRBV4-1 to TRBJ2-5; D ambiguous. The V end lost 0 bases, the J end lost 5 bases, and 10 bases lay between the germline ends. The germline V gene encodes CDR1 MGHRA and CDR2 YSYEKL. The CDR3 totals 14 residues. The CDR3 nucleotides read TGCGCCAGCAGCCAAGATCCGGAGAGGGAGACCCAGTACTTC. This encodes CASSQDPERETQYF.

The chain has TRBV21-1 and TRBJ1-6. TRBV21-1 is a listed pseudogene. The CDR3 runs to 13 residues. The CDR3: CASGRRVGSPLHF. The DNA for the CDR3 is TGTGCCAGCGGCAGAAGGGTAGGTTCACCCCTCCACTTT.

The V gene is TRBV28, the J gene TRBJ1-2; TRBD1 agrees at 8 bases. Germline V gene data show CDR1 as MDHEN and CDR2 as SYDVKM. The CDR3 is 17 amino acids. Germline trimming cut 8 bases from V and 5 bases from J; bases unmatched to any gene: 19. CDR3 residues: CASEGVGGQGDRYGYTF. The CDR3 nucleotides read TGTGCCAGCGAGGGCGTCGGGGGGCAGGGGGACAGGTATGGCTACACCTTC.

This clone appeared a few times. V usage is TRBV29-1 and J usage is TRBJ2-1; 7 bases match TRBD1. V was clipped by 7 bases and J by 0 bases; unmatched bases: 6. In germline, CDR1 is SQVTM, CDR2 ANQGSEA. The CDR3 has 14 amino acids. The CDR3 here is CSAGTASSYNEQFF. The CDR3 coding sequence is TGCAGCGCCGGGACAGCGAGCTCCTACAATGAGCAGTTCTTC.

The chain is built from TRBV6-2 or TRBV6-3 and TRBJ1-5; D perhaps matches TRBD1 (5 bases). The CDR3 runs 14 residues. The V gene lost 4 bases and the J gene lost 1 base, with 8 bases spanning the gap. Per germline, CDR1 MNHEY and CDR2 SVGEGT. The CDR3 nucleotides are TGTGCCAGCAGTTGGGGGAGCAGCAATCAGCCCCAGCATTTT. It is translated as CASSWGSSNQPQHF.

The CDR3 DNA follows: TGTGCCAGCTCACCAATTACCAGCTCCTATAATTCACCCCTCCACTTT. It encodes CASSPITSSYNSPLHF. V is TRBV18 and J is TRBJ1-6; D not certain. Trimming removed 2 bases at V and 0 bases at J, with 8 bases between. The V gene's germline CDR1 is KGHSH and CDR2 LQKENI. The CDR3 extends over 16 amino acids.

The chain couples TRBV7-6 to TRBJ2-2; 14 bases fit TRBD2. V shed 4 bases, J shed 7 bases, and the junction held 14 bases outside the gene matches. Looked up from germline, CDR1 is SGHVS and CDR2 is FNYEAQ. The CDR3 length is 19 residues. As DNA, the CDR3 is TGTGCCAGCAGCTCCGTCGGACTAGCGGGAGGCCTTGGGTTCGGGGAGCTGTTTTTT. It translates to CASSSVGLAGGLGFGELFF.